These T cell receptor beta chains were read from a single sample in a study of yellow fever vaccine responses in identical twins. One entry per CDR3 protein results from TCRdb running MiXCR on the RT-PCR reads. The sample has roughly 2,500 distinct CDR3 sequences; about 80% are singletons. Sequencing was performed on T cells from blood (PBMCs), unsorted or a sorted subset (not recorded which), taken before or after yellow fever vaccination (not recorded which). Every receptor here comes from a woman in her late teens or twenties who received the yellow fever vaccine. Each CDR3 is given with its conserved first and last residue. The D gene is left open where the match is weak. Size tells how often a clone was seen (once, few, many) or the class of an expanded clone, and some rows leave it out.

cdr3_aa,clone_size,j_call,d_call,v_call
CASSEALDGPDYGYTF,-,TRBJ1-2,-,TRBV2
CASSQTRRNEQFF,-,TRBJ2-1,-,TRBV4-1
CASSHGTATNFYEQYF,-,TRBJ2-7,TRBD1,TRBV11-1
CASILRGGSNTEAFF,once,TRBJ1-1,TRBD1,TRBV19
CASSRDGDGYTF,-,TRBJ1-2,-,TRBV13
CASSLGMVVYEQYF,-,TRBJ2-7,-,TRBV11-2
CASGVTGRGTEAFF,-,TRBJ1-1,-,TRBV12-5
CSVEVANSYEQYF,-,TRBJ2-7,-,TRBV29-1
CASRDGAFLYNEQFF,-,TRBJ2-1,-,TRBV28
CASTPPGINEQFF,-,TRBJ2-1,-,TRBV11-2
CASRLRGRNQPQHF,few,TRBJ1-5,TRBD1,TRBV12-3/TRBV12-4
CASSMREKTYEQYF,-,TRBJ2-7,TRBD2,TRBV28
CATSVSTGAAFF,-,TRBJ1-1,TRBD1,TRBV15
CSVGMSSYNEQFF,-,TRBJ2-1,-,TRBV29-1
CASSWGQTGEQYF,-,TRBJ2-7,-,TRBV12-3/TRBV12-4
CASSVEGTSGNTQYF,-,TRBJ2-3,TRBD2,TRBV9